The rows below give T cell receptor beta chains drawn from one sample of a study of lymphopenia after photon versus proton radiotherapy. Generated by immunoSEQ multiplex PCR, the TCRdb table keeps only in-frame clones and is missing some. The repertoire has about 40,000 clones, under 85% of them found once; the top ten carry over 20%. The sequenced sample was peripheral blood, obtained from a patient treated with proton-based radiotherapy. Receptors were obtained from a woman in her 70s with pancreatic cancer. CDR3s include the opening cysteine and the closing phenylalanine or tryptophan. A D gene is named only where the DNA matches it firmly. Rows give clone size only sometimes, using once, few, many, or a class for an expanded clone.

v_gene	j_gene	abundance	d_gene	CDR3nt	CDR3aa
TRBV6-6	TRBJ1-4	.	.	TGTGCCAGCAGTACCCCAGGGGTGAGGAGTGAAAAACTGTTTTTT	CASSTPGVRSEKLFF
TRBV30	TRBJ2-5	.	.	TGTGCCTGGAGGGCGAGCGAGACCCAGTACTTC	CAWRASETQYF
TRBV15	TRBJ2-3	.	.	TGTGCCACTTCCGACGGAGATACGCAGTATTTT	CATSDGDTQYF
TRBV2	TRBJ1-2	.	.	TGTGCCAGCGGTGACGGCTACTATGGCTACACCTTC	CASGDGYYGYTF
TRBV30	TRBJ2-1	.	.	TGTGCCTGGGGAGGGATGGCCTCCTACAATGAGCAGTTCTTC	CAWGGMASYNEQFF
TRBV2	TRBJ2-2	.	.	TGTGCCAGCAGTCCAACAGGGACGAACACCGGGGAGCTGTTTTTT	CASSPTGTNTGELFF
TRBV15	TRBJ1-5	.	.	TGTGCCACCAGCAGGAGACTCGGGACCTCAAATCAGCCCCAGCATTTT	CATSRRLGTSNQPQHF
TRBV19	TRBJ2-3	.	TRBD1	TGTGCCAGTAGTCCACAGGGGGGCACAGATACGCAGTATTTT	CASSPQGGTDTQYF
TRBV19	TRBJ1-1	.	.	TGTGCCAGTAGTATAGAGGGGCAGGGCCGGACTGAAGCTTTCTTT	CASSIEGQGRTEAFF
TRBV19	TRBJ2-2	.	.	TGTGCCAGTAGTGGAGCTGCTGCGAACACCGGGGAGCTGTTTTTT	CASSGAAANTGELFF
TRBV5-8	TRBJ1-1	.	.	TGTGCCAGCAGCTTACAATATGAAGCTTTCTTT	CASSLQYEAFF
TRBV2	TRBJ1-2	.	.	TGTGCCACTGGACAGTTCAACTATGGCTACACCTTC	CATGQFNYGYTF
TRBV28	TRBJ2-5	.	TRBD1	TGTGCCAGCAGCACCCCCGGGACAGGGTTGGAGACCCAGTACTTC	CASSTPGTGLETQYF
TRBV2	TRBJ2-1	.	TRBD2	TGTGCCAGCACCGGGACTAGCGGGAGAATTGGGCAGTTCTTC	CASTGTSGRIGQFF
TRBV19	TRBJ2-1	.	TRBD2	TGTGCCAGTGGAGGCGGGAGCTACAATGAGCAGTTCTTC	CASGGGSYNEQFF
TRBV29-1	TRBJ2-5	once	.	TGCAGCGCCGCCCGAGAGACCCAGTACTTC	CSAARETQYF
TRBV11-2	TRBJ2-5	.	.	TGTGCCAGCGGGGAAGGGGAGACCCAGTACTTC	CASGEGETQYF
TRBV11-3	TRBJ2-7	.	.	TGTGCCAGCAGCCCCTACGCGACTAGTGGCGAGCAGTACTTC	CASSPYATSGEQYF
TRBV7-2	TRBJ2-6	.	.	TGTGCCAGCAGCCGTACCTCTGGGGCCAACGTCCTGACTTTC	CASSRTSGANVLTF
TRBV18	TRBJ1-2	.	.	TGTGCCAGCTCACCAGAAGCCGGCAGAACCTATGGCTACACCTTC	CASSPEAGRTYGYTF
TRBV4-3	TRBJ2-7	.	.	TGCGCCAGCAGCCAAGGATCAGGGGAATCCTACGAGCAGTACTTC	CASSQGSGESYEQYF
TRBV30	TRBJ1-4	once	.	TGTGCCTGGAGTGTAGGGGGGTTCGGGGAAAAACTGTTTTTT	CAWSVGGFGEKLFF
TRBV29-1	TRBJ1-5	.	.	TGCAGCGTTGGGGGGGGGAACCAGCCCCAGCATTTT	CSVGGGNQPQHF
TRBV10-2	TRBJ2-7	few	.	TGCGCCAGCAGTGCACAGGGATACGAGCAGTACTTC	CASSAQGYEQYF
TRBV4-3	TRBJ2-1	few	TRBD2	TGCGCCAGCAGCCCGTTTGCGGGAGATGAGCAGTTCTTC	CASSPFAGDEQFF
TRBV19	TRBJ2-7	.	TRBD2	TGTGCCAGTAGCCCACAGACCCTAGCGGGAGGAGGCGAGCAGTACTTC	CASSPQTLAGGGEQYF
TRBV6-5	TRBJ1-3	.	.	TGTGCCTCCAGACTCGAGGCCACCTCTGGAAACACCATATATTTT	CASRLEATSGNTIYF
TRBV5-1	TRBJ2-3	.	TRBD1	TGCGCCAGCAGGGTTGGACAGGACCCAGATACGCAGTATTTT	CASRVGQDPDTQYF
TRBV7-2	TRBJ1-6	.	.	TGTGCCAGCAGCTTAGATTCCAGACGCAATAATTCACCCCTCCACTTT	CASSLDSRRNNSPLHF
TRBV11-2	TRBJ1-4	.	.	TGTGCCAGCAGCTTAGCACAGGGTCCCAATGAAAAACTGTTTTTT	CASSLAQGPNEKLFF
TRBV10-3	TRBJ2-7	.	.	TGTGCCATCGGAACAGCCTCCTACGAGCAGTACTTC	CAIGTASYEQYF
TRBV28	TRBJ1-3	few	TRBD1	TGTGCCAGCATGGCCCAGAGGACAGGGCGGGGCAACACCATATATTTT	CASMAQRTGRGNTIYF
TRBV7-9	TRBJ2-5	.	.	TGTGCCAGCAGCTCGGTAGACGAGACCCAGTACTTC	CASSSVDETQYF
TRBV9	TRBJ2-1	.	.	TGTGCCAGCAGCGTAGCTCCACAGGGAAACAATGAGCAGTTCTTC	CASSVAPQGNNEQFF
TRBV19	TRBJ2-7	.	TRBD1	TGTGCCAGTAGTGCCCGGACAGGGGGCTTGTACGAGCAGTACTTC	CASSARTGGLYEQYF
TRBV7-3	TRBJ1-2	few	.	TGTGCCAGCAGCCCCATGGGACCCCCCACTAACTATGGCTACACCTTC	CASSPMGPPTNYGYTF
TRBV27	TRBJ2-6	.	.	TGTGCCAGCGGGGACACCGGGGCCAACGTCCTGACTTTC	CASGDTGANVLTF
TRBV7-2	TRBJ2-1	.	TRBD1	TGTGCCAGCAGCTTGGGACGGGACAGACTGTCAAGCTCCTACAATGAGCAGTTCTTC	CASSLGRDRLSSSYNEQFF
TRBV30	TRBJ1-5	.	TRBD1	TGTGCCTGGAGTGTACGACAGGGGGCCTACAATCAGCCCCAGCATTTT	CAWSVRQGAYNQPQHF
TRBV7-3	TRBJ2-7	.	TRBD1	TGTGCCAGCAGCGCTACCGGACAGGCTGTCGTCGAGCAGTACTTC	CASSATGQAVVEQYF
TRBV11-3	TRBJ2-1	.	.	TGTGCCAGCACCGTGGGGGGAGGCCCCTCCCACAATGAGCAGTTCTTC	CASTVGGGPSHNEQFF
TRBV28	TRBJ1-4	once	TRBD1	TGTGCCAGCATACAGGGGAGGAAACTGTTTTTT	CASIQGRKLFF
TRBV25-1	TRBJ1-5	.	.	TGTGCCAGCAGTGTGGGGTATCAGCCCCAGCATTTT	CASSVGYQPQHF
TRBV4-3	TRBJ2-1	once	TRBD2	TGCGCCAGCAGCCAAGGATACGCGGGAGCGTACAATGAGCAGTTCTTC	CASSQGYAGAYNEQFF
TRBV9	TRBJ1-6	.	.	TGTGCCAGCAGCGGGGACCACGGGTCACCCCTCCACTTT	CASSGDHGSPLHF
TRBV15	TRBJ2-1	few	.	TGTGCCACCAGCAGAACCCTAGAAAGGGCAGGATACAATGAGCAGTTCTTC	CATSRTLERAGYNEQFF
TRBV7-6	TRBJ1-3	.	.	TGTGCCAGCAGCTTATTCAAGTCTGGAAACACCATATATTTT	CASSLFKSGNTIYF
TRBV7-2	TRBJ2-1	.	.	TGTGCCAGCAGCCCGCAGGGGATAGGCTCCTACAATGAGCAGTTCTTC	CASSPQGIGSYNEQFF
TRBV5-6	TRBJ2-7	.	TRBD2	TGTGCCAGCAGCTTGGTGGCAAGCGGGAGCTACGAGCAGTACTTC	CASSLVASGSYEQYF
TRBV6-6	TRBJ2-7	.	.	TGTGCCAGCGATCTCGGAAATGGCGAGCAGTACTTC	CASDLGNGEQYF
TRBV7-3	TRBJ2-1	.	.	TGTGCCAGCAGCCCCGATGGTGCCCCTGAGCAGTTCTTC	CASSPDGAPEQFF